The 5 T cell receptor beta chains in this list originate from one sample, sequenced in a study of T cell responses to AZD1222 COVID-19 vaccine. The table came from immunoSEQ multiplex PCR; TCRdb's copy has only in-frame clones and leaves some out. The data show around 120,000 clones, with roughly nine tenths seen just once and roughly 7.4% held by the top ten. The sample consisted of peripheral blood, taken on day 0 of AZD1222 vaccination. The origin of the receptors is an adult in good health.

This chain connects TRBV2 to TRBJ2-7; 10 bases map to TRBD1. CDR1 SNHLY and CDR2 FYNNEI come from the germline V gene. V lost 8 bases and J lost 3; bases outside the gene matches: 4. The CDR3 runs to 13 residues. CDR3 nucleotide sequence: TGTGCCAGCTGCCGGGACAGGGGCTACGAGCAGTACTTC. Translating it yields CASCRDRGYEQYF.

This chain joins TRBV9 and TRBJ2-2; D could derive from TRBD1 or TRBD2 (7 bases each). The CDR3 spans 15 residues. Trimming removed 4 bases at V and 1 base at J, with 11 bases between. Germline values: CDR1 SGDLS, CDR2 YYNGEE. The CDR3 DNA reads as TGTGCCAGCAGCCCCAGGGGGGGGAACACCGGGGAGCTGTTTTTT. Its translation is CASSPRGGNTGELFF. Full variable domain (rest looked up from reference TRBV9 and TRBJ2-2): DSGVTQTPKHLITATGQRVTLRCSPRSGDLSVYWYQQSLDQGLQFLIQYYNGEERAKGNILERFSAQQFPDLHSELNLSSLELGDSALYFCASSPRGGNTGELFFGEGSRLTVL.

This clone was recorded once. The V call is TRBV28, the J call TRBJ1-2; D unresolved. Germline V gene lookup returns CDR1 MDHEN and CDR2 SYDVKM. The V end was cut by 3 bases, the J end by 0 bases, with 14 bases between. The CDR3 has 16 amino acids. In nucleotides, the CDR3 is TGTGCCAGCAGTTTGGCCGGGTCGATGGCTAACTATGGCTACACCTTC. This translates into CASSLAGSMANYGYTF.

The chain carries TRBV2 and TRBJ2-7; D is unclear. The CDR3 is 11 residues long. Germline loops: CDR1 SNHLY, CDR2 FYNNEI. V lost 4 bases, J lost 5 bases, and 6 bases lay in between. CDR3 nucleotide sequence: TGTGCCAGCAGTGTGGCAAACGAGCAGTACTTC. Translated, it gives CASSVANEQYF. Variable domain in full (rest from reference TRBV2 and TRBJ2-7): EPEVTQTPSHQVTQMGQEVILRCVPISNHLYFYWYRQILGQKVEFLVSFYNNEISEKSEIFDDQFSVERPDGSNFTLKIRSTKLEDSAMYFCASSVANEQYFGPGTRLTVT.

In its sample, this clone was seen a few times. The CDR3 reads CSVLMGNQPQHF. CDR3 bases: TGCAGCGTTCTAATGGGCAATCAGCCCCAGCATTTT. This chain joins TRBV29-1 and TRBJ1-5; D gene ambiguous. Between the trimmed V and J ends, which lost 5 bases and 2 bases, there was a span of 7 bases. CDR3 length equals 12 residues. Germline CDR1 SQVTM, CDR2 ANQGSEA.